Detailed here is one TCR beta chain. No antigen is known for it. The data were taken from a study of T cell responses to AZD1222 COVID-19 vaccine. Study-level results: Once two AZD1222 doses were given, Spike-specific TCR breadth and depth went up. Samples come after the peak T cell response, not at day 14. In a largely white British group with more females than males, clonal diversity was possibly underestimated. Along spike, vaccine-associated CD4 TCRs were found throughout, with dominance at 160-218 and 743-854.

Germline V gene sequence: CDR1 SGHDT, CDR2 YYEEEE. V shed 0 bases and J 4 bases; nucleotides not matched to a gene: 7. The CDR3 totals 16 residues. Data came from immunoSEQ multiplex PCR; TCRdb stores just in-frame clones and leaves some out. The table shows 150,000 to 200,000 clones, with 93% occurring only once. V gene TRBV5-6 combines with J gene TRBJ1-1; 9 bases are shared with TRBD1. Sequenced here: peripheral blood, sampled on day 0 of AZD1222 vaccination. The receptor comes from an adult in good health. The CDR3 region is CASSLEGQGWFTEAFF. The CDR3 coding sequence is TGTGCCAGCAGCTTGGAGGGACAGGGCTGGTTCACTGAAGCTTTCTTT.